This record concerns one T cell receptor (beta chain) sequence. Its antigen has not been determined. No base qualities exist here, and no much larger clone lies one base off it. The immunoSEQ Assay, a bias-controlled multiplex PCR, was used to amplify TCRbeta CDR3 regions from genomic DNA. As for the authors' bioinformatics: The number of nucleated cells in each sample was estimated from the amplification of reference gene primers within the assay. Sequence reads were collapsed and filtered to measure the absolute abundance of every unique TCRbeta CDR3 rearrangement. For each sample, productive Simpson clonality was calculated by taking the square root of Simpson's diversity index across productive rearrangements. As stored in TCRdb, this immuneACCESS dataset retains in-frame rearrangements with V and J assigned. A fraction of the clones does not appear; measured against another copy, unresolved V genes explain less than half of the discrepancy, and the remainder lacks a known reason. The V and J calls and the clone size are those of that table, but D and trimming were determined from the DNA. For this sample the table gives just over 250,000 clones, of which roughly nine tenths were detected only once. The ten biggest clones cover approximately 3.8% of the sample.

Reading the germline V gene (reference sequence) gives CDR1 MNHEY and CDR2 SMNVEV. Germline trimming: 3 bases from V, 0 bases from J; junction bases outside gene matches: 5. The CDR3, cysteine through phenylalanine, is 16 amino acids long. Kept here is only the CDR3 DNA, which spans 48 bases and is read in frame from base 1. These data come from a study of blood T cell repertoires in COVID-19 (dated by TCRdb to about 2020). In the study overall: Samples from collaborators originated in the United States, Italy and Spain and spanned both the acute and convalescent phases of COVID-19. The repertoires were released in a freely available public database intended as a resource for research on the immune response to SARS-CoV-2. A de-identified subject ID, COVID-19 status, age in years and sex were almost always included in the sample metadata. Deeply sampled blood TCRbeta repertoires from subjects exposed to, actively infected with, or recovered from COVID-19 were included in the dataset. The prospective study material was composed of cDNA or gDNA derived from T cells, B-cell-depleted T cells, or PBMCs. Where available, HLA class I and class II types were taken from metadata supplied by the sample provider and were not determined by assay-based typing. The samples were drawn from the first 160 participants of the ongoing ImmuneRACE study and from over 950 subjects provided by 6 global collaborators.

What the work shows at the level of the full study, not this receptor alone: The amount of clinical and demographic metadata varied by source and participant and was provided uncurated.

A second Seattle source provided samples from volunteer blood donors who had recovered from COVID-19. Each collaborating institution followed its own protocols to collect whole blood in K2EDTA tubes. For TCRbeta analysis, collaborator samples were shipped as frozen whole blood, as isolated PBMCs, or as DNA extracted from either sample type. The chain is encoded by TRBV27 joined to TRBJ2-3; 8 central nucleotides agree with TRBD2. The sample consisted of peripheral blood. This sequence originates from a man aged 55 to 70 who had recovered from COVID-19. The CDR3 sequence is CASSFLAGTSTDTQYF. The nucleotide sequence is TGTGCCAGCAGTTTTTTAGCGGGGACTAGCACAGATACGCAGTATTTT.